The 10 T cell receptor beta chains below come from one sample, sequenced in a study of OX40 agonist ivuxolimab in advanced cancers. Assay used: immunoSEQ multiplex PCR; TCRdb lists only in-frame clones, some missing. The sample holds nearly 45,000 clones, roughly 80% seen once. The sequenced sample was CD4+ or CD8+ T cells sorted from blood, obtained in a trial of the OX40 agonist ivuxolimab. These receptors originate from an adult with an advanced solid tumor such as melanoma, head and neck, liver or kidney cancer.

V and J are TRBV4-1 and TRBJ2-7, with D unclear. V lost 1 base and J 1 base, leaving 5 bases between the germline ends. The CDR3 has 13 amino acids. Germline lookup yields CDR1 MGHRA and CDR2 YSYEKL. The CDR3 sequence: CASSQGISYEQYF. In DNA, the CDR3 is TGCGCCAGCAGCCAAGGAATTTCCTACGAGCAGTACTTC.

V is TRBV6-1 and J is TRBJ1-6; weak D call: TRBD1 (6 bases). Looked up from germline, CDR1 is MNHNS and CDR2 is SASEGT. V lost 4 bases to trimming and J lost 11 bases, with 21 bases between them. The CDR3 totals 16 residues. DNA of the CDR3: TGTGCCAGCAGTGCCCGCGGAGGGGGACCTGGAGCACCCCTCCACTTT. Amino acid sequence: CASSARGGGPGAPLHF.

The CDR3 sequence is CAIMGPTSGQYF. The CDR3, as DNA: TGTGCCATCATGGGCCCGACCTCGGGCCAGTATTTT. The chain is built from TRBV10-3 and TRBJ2-3; D remains ambiguous. Trimming left V 7 bases short and J 12 bases short, with 17 bases between. The CDR3 covers 12 residues. The V gene's germline CDR1 is ENHRY and CDR2 SYGVKD.

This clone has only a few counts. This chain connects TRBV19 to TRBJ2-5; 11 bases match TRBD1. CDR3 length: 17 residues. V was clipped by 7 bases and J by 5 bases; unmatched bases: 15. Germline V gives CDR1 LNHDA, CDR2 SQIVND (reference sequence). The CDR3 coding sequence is TGTGCCAGTACCGGCTCCGGCGGGACAGGGGGAGGTGAGACCCAGTACTTC. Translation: CASTGSGGTGGGETQYF.

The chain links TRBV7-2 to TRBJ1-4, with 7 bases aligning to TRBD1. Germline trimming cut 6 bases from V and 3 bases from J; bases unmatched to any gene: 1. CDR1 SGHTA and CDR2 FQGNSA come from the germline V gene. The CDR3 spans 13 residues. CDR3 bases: TGTGCCAGCAGACAGGGGTCTAATGAAAAACTGTTTTTT. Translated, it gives CASRQGSNEKLFF.

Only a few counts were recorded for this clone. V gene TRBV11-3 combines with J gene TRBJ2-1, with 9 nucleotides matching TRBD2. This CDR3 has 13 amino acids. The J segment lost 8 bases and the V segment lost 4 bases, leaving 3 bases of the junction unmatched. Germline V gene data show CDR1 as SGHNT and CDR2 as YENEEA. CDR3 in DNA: TGTGCCAGCAGCTCCCGGACTAGCGATGAGCAGTTCTTC. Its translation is CASSSRTSDEQFF.

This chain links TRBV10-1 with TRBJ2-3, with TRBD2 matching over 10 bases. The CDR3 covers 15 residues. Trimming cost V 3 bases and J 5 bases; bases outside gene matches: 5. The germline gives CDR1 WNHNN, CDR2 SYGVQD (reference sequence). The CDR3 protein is CASSEAGGPGDTQYF. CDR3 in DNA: TGCGCCAGCAGTGAAGCGGGAGGGCCCGGAGATACGCAGTATTTT.

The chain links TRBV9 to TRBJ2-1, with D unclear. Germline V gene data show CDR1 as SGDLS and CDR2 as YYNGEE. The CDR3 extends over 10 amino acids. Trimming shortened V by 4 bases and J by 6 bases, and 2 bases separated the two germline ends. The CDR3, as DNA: TGTGCCAGCAGCCCCAATGAGCAGTTCTTC. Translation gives CASSPNEQFF. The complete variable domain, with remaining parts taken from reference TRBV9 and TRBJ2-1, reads DSGVTQTPKHLITATGQRVTLRCSPRSGDLSVYWYQQSLDQGLQFLIQYYNGEERAKGNILERFSAQQFPDLHSELNLSSLELGDSALYFCASSPNEQFFGPGTRLTVL.

The CDR3 sequence: CASEGGSNYGYTF. CDR3 coding DNA: TGTGCCAGCGAGGGGGGCTCTAACTATGGCTACACCTTC. The chain is built from TRBV19 and TRBJ1-2; a weak D match, TRBD1 (6 bases). Germline loops: CDR1 LNHDA, CDR2 SQIVND (reference sequence). The CDR3 is made up of 13 amino acids. Trimming removed 9 bases from V and 0 bases from J, with 11 bases in between.

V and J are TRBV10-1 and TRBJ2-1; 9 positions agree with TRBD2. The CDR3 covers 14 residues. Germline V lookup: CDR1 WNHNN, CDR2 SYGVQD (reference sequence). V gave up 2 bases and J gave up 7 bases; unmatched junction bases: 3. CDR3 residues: CASSEGTSRNEQFF. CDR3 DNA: TGCGCCAGCAGTGAGGGGACTAGCCGGAATGAGCAGTTCTTC.